The clone carrying this T cell receptor (beta chain) is medium-sized (0.01 to 0.1%) in the sample. As yet, its antigen is unknown. Germline CDR1 and CDR2: SEHNR and FQNEAQ (reference sequence). This CDR3 has 15 residues. Trimming removed 5 bases at V and 8 bases at J, with 19 bases between. Whole-study findings and limits: Larger-cohort validation covered only one TCR beta V-J rearrangement.

Full-length variable regions came from constant-region reverse primers plus semi-nested Nested Universal Primer A PCR. TCRdb ran MiXCR on the 5' RACE reads and lists one entry per CDR3 protein. Here the sample spans 13,000 or so distinct CDR3 sequences, under 25% being singletons. What was sequenced was naive CD4+ T cells sorted from blood. As for subset: naive CD4+ T cells, CD4+CD45RA+CD25-. This receptor was obtained from a female donor with breast cancer. V is TRBV7-9 and J is TRBJ2-1, with D unresolved. The chain's CDR3 is CASSPPWVSWDEQFF. Here the CDR3 DNA reads TGTGCCAGCAGCCCTCCCTGGGTAAGCTGGGATGAGCAGTTCTTC.